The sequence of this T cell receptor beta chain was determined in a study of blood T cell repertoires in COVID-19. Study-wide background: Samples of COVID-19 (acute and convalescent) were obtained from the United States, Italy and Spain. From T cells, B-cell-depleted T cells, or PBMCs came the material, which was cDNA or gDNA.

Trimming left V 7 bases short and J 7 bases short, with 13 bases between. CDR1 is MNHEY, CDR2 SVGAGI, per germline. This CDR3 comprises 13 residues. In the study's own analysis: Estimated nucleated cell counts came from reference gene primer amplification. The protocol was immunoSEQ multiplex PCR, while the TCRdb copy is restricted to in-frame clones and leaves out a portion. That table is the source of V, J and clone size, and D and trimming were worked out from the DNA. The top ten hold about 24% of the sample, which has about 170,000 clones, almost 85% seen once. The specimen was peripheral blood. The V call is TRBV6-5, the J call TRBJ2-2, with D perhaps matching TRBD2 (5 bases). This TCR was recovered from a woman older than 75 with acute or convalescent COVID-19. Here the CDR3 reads CASTPYEGGELFF. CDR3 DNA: TGTGCCAGCACCCCATATGAGGGCGGGGAGCTGTTTTTT.